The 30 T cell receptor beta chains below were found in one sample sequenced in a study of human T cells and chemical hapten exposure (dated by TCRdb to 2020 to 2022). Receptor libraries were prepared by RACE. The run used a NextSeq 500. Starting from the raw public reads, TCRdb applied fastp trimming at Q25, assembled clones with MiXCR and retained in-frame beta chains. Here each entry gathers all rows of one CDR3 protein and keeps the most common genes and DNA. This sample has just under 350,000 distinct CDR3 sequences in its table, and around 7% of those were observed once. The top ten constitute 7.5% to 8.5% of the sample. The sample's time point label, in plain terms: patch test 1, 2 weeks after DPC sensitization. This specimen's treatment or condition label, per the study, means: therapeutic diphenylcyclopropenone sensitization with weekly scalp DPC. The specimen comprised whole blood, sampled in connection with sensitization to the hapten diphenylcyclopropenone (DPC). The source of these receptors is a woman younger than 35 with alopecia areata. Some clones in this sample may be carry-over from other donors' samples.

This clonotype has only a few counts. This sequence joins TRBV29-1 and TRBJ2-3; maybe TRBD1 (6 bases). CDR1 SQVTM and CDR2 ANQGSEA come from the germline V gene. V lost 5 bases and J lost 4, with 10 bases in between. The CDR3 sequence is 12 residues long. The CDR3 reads CSVNRVPDTQYF. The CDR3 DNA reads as TGCAGCGTTAACAGGGTCCCAGATACGCAGTATTTT.

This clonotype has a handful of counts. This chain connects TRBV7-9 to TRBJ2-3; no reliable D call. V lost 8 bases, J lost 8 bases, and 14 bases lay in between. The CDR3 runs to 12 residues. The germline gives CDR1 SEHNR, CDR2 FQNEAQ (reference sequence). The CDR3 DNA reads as TGTGCCAGCGGACCCCCCACGGGTACGCAGTATTTT. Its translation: CASGPPTGTQYF.

This CDR3 reads CSGAGTYNEQFF. The DNA of the CDR3 is TGCAGTGGGGCAGGGACCTACAATGAGCAGTTCTTC. The chain carries TRBV20-1 and TRBJ2-1, with D possibly TRBD1 on 5 matching bases. Germline V gene data show CDR1 as DFQATT and CDR2 as SNEGSKA (reference sequence). V lost 7 bases to trimming and J lost 2 bases, with 9 bases between them. The CDR3 length is 12 residues.

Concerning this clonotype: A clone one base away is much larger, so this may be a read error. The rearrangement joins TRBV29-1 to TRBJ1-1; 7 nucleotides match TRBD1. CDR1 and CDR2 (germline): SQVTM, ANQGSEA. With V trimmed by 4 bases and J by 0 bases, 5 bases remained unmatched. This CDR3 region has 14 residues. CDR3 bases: TGCAGCGTTGGAAGGACAGGCCTGAACACTGAAGCTTTCTTT. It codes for CSVGRTGLNTEAFF.

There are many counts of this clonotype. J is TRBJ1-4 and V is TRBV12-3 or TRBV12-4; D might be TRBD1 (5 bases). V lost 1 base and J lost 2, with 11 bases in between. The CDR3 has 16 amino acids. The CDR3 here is CASSLGRAGTNEKLFF. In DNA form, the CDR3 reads TGTGCCAGCAGTTTAGGCAGGGCAGGTACTAATGAAAAACTGTTTTTT.

DNA of the CDR3: TGTGCCAGTAGTATCGACCGGACAGGGAGAGGCTCACCCCTCCACTTT. It translates to CASSIDRTGRGSPLHF. The rearrangement links TRBV19 to TRBJ1-6, with TRBD1 matching over 8 bases. Unmatched junction bases numbered 11, after V lost 3 bases and J lost 10 bases. Germline assignment: CDR1 LNHDA and CDR2 SQIVND (reference sequence). The CDR3 has 16 residues.

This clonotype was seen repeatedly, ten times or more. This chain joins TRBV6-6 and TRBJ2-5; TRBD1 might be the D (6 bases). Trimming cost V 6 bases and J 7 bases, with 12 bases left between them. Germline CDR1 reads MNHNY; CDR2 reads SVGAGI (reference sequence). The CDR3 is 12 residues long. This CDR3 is CASSPGHRTQYF. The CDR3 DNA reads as TGTGCCAGCAGCCCGGGACACCGGACCCAGTACTTC.

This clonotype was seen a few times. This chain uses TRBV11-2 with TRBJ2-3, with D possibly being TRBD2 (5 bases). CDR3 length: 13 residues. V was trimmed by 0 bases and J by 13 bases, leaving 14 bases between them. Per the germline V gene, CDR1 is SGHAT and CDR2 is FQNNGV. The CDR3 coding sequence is TGTGCCAGCAGCTTAGAGGGAGCGGTGTCCGAGTATTTT. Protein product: CASSLEGAVSEYF.

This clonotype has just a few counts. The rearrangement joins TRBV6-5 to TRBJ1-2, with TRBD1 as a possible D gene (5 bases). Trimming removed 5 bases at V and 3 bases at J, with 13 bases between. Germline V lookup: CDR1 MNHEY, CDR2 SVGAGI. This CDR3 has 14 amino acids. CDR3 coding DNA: TGTGCCAGCAGTCGGGACGACAGCTACTATGGCTACACCTTC. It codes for CASSRDDSYYGYTF.

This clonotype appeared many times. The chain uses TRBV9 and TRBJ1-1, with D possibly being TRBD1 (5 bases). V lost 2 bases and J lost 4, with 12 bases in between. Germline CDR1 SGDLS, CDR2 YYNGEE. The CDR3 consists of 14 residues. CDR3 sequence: CASSVGTEGTEAFF. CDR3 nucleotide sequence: TGTGCCAGCAGCGTCGGGACGGAGGGCACTGAAGCTTTCTTT.

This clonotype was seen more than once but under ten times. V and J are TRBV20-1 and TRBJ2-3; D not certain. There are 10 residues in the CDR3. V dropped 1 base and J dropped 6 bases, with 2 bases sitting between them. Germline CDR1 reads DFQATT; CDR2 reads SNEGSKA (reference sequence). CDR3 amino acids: CSARGDTQYF. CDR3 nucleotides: TGCAGTGCTAGAGGGGATACGCAGTATTTT.

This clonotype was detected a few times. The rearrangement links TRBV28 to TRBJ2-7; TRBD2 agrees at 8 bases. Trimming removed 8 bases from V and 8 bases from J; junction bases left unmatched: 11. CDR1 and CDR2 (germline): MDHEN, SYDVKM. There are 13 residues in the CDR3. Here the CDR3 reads CASVLPAGGQQYF. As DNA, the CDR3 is TGTGCCAGCGTGCTACCGGCGGGGGGCCAGCAGTACTTC.

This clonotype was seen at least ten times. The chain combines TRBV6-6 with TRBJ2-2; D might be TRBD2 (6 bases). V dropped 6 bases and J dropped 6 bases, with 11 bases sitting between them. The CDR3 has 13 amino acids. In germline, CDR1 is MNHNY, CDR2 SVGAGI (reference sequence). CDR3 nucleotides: TGTGCCAGCAGATTATCGGGGGCCGGGGAGCTGTTTTTT. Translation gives CASRLSGAGELFF.

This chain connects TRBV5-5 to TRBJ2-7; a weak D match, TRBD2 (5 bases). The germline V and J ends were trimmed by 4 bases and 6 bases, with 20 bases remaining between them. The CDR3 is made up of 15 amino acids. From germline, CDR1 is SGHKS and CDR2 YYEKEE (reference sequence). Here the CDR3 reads CASSPPGGSLGEQYF. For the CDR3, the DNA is TGTGCCAGCAGCCCCCCCGGAGGCTCTTTAGGCGAGCAGTACTTC.

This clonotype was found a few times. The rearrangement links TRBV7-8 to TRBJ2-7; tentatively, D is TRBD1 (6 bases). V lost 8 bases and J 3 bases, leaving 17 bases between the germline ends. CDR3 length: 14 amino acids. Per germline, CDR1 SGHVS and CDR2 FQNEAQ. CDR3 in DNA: TGTGCCAGCCGTCGAGGCACAGGGCGCTACGAGCAGTACTTC. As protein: CASRRGTGRYEQYF.

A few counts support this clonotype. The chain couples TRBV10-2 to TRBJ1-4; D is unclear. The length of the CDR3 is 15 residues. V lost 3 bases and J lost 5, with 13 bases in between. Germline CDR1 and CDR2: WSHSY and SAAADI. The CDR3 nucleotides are TGCGCCAGCAGTGACCGGAGCAGATCAAATGAAAAACTGTTTTTT. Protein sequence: CASSDRSRSNEKLFF.

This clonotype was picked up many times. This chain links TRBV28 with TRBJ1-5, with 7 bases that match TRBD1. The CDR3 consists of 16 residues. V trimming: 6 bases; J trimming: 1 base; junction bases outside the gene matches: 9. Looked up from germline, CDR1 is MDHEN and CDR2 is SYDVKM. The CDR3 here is CASSSGQVSSNQPQHF. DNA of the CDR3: TGTGCCAGCAGCTCAGGACAGGTATCAAGCAATCAGCCCCAGCATTTT.

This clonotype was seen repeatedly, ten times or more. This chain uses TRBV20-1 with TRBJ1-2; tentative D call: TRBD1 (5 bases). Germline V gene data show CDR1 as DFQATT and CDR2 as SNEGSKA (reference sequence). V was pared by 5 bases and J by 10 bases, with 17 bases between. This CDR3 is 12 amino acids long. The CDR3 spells CSAPSWGGDYTF. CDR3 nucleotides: TGCAGTGCTCCATCCTGGGGGGGTGACTACACCTTC.

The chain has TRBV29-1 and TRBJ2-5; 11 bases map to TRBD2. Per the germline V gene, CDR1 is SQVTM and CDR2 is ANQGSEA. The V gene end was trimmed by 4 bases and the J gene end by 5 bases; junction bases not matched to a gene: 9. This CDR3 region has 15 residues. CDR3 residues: CSVASVAGGLETQYF. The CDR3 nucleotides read TGCAGCGTTGCATCCGTAGCGGGGGGGCTGGAGACCCAGTACTTC.

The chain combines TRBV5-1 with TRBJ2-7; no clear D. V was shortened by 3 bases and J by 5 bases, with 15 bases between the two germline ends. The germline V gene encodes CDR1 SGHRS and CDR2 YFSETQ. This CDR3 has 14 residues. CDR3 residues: CASSSSNTLHEQYF. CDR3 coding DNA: TGCGCCAGCAGCTCTTCGAACACGCTCCACGAGCAGTACTTC.

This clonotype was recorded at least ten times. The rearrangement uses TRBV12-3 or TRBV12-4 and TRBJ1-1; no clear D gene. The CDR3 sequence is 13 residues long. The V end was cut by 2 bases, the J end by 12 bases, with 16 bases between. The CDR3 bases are TGTGCCAGCAGTTTATATAATGGTCAAAAGACTTTCTTT. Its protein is CASSLYNGQKTFF.

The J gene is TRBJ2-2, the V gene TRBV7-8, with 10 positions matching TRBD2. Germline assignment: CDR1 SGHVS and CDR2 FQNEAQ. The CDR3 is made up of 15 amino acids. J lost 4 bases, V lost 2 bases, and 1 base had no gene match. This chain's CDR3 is CASSLTSGATGELFF. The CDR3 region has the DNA TGTGCCAGCAGCTTAACTAGCGGGGCCACCGGGGAGCTGTTTTTT.

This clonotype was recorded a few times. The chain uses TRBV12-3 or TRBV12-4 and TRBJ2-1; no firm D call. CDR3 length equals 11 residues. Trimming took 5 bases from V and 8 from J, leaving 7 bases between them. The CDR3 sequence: CASSPLHEQFF. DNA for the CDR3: TGTGCCAGCAGTCCGCTCCATGAGCAGTTCTTC.

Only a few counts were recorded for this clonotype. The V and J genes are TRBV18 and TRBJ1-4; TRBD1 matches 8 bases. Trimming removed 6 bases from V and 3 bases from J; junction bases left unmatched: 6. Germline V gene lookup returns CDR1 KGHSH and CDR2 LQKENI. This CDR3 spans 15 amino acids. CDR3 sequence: CASSTRQGPNEKLFF. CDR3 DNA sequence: TGTGCCAGCTCCACCCGACAGGGGCCTAATGAAAAACTGTTTTTT.

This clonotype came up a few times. CDR3 sequence reads: CASRRRGEYNEQFF. DNA of the CDR3: TGTGCCAGCAGGCGCCGGGGAGAGTACAATGAGCAGTTCTTC. The chain carries TRBV5-8 and TRBJ2-1; tentative D call: TRBD2 (5 bases). Germline V CDR1 and CDR2: SGHTS, YDEGEE. The CDR3 is made up of 14 amino acids. Deletions cut 5 bases from V and 4 bases from J, with 13 bases between.

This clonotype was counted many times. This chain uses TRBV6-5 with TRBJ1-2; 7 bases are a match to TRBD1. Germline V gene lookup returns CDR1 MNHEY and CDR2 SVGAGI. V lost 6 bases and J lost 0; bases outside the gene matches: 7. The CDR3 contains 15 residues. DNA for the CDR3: TGTGCCAGCAGCCCAAGACAGGGAGCTAACTATGGCTACACCTTC. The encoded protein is CASSPRQGANYGYTF.

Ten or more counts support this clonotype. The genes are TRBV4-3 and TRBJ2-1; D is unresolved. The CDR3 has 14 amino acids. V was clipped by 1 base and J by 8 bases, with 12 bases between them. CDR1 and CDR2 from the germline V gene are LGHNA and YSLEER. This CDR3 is CASSQAERVHEQFF. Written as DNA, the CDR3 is TGCGCCAGCAGCCAAGCGGAAAGAGTCCATGAGCAGTTCTTC.

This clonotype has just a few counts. The CDR3 coding sequence is TGCAGTGCTGGACAGGGAGAGGGCACTGAAGCTTTCTTT. The encoded protein is CSAGQGEGTEAFF. This chain connects TRBV20-1 to TRBJ1-1; 8 bases are a match to TRBD1. The trim removed 5 bases at V and 4 bases at J, leaving 6 bases unmatched. CDR1 is DFQATT, CDR2 SNEGSKA, per germline (reference sequence). The CDR3 is 13 amino acids.

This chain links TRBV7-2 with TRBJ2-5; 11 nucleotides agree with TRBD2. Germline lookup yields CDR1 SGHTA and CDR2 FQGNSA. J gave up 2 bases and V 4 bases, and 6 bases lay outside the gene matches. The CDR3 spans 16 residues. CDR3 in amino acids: CASSSTGTSGQETQYF. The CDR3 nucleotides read TGTGCCAGCAGCTCTACCGGGACTAGCGGACAAGAGACCCAGTACTTC. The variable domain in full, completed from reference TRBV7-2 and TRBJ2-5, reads GAGVSQSPSNKVTEKGKDVELRCDPISGHTALYWYRQSLGQGLEFLIYFQGNSAPDKSGLPSDRFSAERTGGSVSTLTIQRTQQEDSAVYLCASSSTGTSGQETQYFGPGTRLLVL.

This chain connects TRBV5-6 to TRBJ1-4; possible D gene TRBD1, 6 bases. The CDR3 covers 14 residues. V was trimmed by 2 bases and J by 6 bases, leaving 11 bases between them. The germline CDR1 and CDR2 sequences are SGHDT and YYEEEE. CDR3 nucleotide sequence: TGTGCCAGCAGCTTTTCTACAGGGCATGAAAAACTGTTTTTT. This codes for CASSFSTGHEKLFF.